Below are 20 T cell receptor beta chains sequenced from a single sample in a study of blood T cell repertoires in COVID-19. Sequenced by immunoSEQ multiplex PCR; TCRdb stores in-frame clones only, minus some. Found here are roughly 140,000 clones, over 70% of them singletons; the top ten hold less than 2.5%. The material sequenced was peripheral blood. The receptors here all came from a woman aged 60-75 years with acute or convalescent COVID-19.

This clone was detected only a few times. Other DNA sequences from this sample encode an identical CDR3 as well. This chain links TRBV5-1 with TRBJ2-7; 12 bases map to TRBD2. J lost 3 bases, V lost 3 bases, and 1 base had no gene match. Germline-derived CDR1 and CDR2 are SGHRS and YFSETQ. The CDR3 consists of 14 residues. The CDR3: CASSSLAGGYEQYF. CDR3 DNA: TGCGCCAGCAGCTCACTAGCGGGGGGCTACGAGCAGTACTTC.

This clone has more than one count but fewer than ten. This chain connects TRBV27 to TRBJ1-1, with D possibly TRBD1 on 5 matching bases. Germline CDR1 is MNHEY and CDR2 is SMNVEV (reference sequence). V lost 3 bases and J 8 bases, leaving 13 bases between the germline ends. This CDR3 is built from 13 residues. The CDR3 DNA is TGTGCCAGCAGTTTCGGTTGGACACAAGAAGCTTTCTTT. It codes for CASSFGWTQEAFF.

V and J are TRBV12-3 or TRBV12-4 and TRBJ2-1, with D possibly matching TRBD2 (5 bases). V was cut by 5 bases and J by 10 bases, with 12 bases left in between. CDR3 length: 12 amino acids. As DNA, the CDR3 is TGTGCCAGCAGTCGGACTGGGCCAGAGCAGTTCTTC. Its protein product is CASSRTGPEQFF.

The CDR3 DNA is TGTGCAATTCAGGGCCAAGAGACCCAGTACTTC. Encoded protein: CAIQGQETQYF. The chain is built from TRBV7-9 and TRBJ2-5; possibly TRBD1 for D (5 bases). Germline CDR1 and CDR2: SEHNR and FQNEAQ (reference sequence). The CDR3 sequence is 11 residues long.

CDR3 bases: TGTGCCAGCAGGGACAGGGTTTCCAATGAGCAGTTCTTC. Protein product: CASRDRVSNEQFF. This rearrangement joins TRBV6-5 to TRBJ2-1, with 8 bases fitting TRBD1. Germline CDR1 MNHEY, CDR2 SVGAGI. V gave up 6 bases and J gave up 6 bases; unmatched junction bases: 4. The CDR3 consists of 13 residues.

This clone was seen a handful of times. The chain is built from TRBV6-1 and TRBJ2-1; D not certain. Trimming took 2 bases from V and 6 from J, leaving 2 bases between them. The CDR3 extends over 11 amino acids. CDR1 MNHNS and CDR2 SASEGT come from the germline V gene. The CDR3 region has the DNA TGTGCCAGCAGTGAACTCAATGAGCAGTTCTTC. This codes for CASSELNEQFF.

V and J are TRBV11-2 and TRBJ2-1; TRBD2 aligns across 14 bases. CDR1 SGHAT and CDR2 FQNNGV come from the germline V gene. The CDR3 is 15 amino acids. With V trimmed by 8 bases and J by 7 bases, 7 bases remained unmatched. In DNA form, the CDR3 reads TGTGCCAGCGGCGCCGGGACTAGCGGGAGAAATGAGCAGTTCTTC. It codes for CASGAGTSGRNEQFF. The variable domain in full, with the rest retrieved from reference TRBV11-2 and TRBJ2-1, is EAGVAQSPRYKIIEKRQSVAFWCNPISGHATLYWYQQILGQGPKLLIQFQNNGVVDDSQLPKDRFSAERLKGVDSTLKIQPAKLEDSAVYLCASGAGTSGRNEQFFGPGTRLTVL.

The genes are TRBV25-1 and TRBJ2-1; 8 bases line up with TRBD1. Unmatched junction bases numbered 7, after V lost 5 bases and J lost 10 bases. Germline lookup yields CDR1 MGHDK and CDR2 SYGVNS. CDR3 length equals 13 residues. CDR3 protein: CASSLTGQAEQFF. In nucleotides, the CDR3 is TGTGCCAGCAGTCTCACGGGACAGGCCGAGCAGTTCTTC.

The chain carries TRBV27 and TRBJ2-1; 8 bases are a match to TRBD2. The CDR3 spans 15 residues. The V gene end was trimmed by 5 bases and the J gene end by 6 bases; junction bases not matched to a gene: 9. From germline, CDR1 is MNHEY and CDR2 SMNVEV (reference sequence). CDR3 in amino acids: CASSQTSGYANEQFF. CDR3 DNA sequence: TGTGCCAGCAGTCAAACTAGCGGTTATGCCAATGAGCAGTTCTTC.

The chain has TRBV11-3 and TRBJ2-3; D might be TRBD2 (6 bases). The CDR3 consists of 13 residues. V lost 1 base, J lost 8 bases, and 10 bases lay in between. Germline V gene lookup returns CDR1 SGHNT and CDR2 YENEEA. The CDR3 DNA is TGTGCCAGCAGCTTAGTGCGGGGCCGTACGCAGTATTTT. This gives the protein CASSLVRGRTQYF.

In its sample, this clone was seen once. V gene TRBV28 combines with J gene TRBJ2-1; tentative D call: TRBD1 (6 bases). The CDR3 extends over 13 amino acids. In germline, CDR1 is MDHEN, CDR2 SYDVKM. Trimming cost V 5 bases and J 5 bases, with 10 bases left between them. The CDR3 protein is CASSHRENNEQFF. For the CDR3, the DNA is TGTGCCAGCAGTCACAGGGAGAACAATGAGCAGTTCTTC.

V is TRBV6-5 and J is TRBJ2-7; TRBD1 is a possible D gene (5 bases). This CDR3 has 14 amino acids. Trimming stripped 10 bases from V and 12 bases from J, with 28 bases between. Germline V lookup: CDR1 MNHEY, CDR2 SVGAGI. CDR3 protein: CATVQGTASISGYF. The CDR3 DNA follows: TGTGCCACCGTTCAGGGCACAGCCAGCATTTCGGGGTACTTC.

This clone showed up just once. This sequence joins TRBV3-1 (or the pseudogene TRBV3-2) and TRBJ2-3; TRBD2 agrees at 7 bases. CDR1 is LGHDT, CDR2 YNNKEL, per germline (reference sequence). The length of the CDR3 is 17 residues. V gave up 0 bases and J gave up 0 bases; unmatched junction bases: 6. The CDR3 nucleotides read TGTGCCAGCAGCCAAGATCTTATTAGCGGGAGCACAGATACGCAGTATTTT. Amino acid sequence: CASSQDLISGSTDTQYF.

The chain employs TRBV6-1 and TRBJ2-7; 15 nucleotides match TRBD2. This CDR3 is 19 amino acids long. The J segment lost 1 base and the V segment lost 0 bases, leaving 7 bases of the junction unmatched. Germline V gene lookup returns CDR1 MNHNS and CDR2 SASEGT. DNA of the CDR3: TGTGCCAGCAGTGAAGCAGGACTAGCGGGAGGGGCCCCTTCCTACGAGCAGTACTTC. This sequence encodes CASSEAGLAGGAPSYEQYF.

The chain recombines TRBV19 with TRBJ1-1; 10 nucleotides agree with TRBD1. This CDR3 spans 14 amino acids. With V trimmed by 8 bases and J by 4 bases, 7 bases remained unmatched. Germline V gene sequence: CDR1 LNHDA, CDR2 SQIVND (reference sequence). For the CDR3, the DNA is TGTGCCAGTGCGACAGGGGGCGCGACCACTGAAGCTTTCTTT. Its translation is CASATGGATTEAFF.

CDR3 in DNA: TGTGCCTGGAGTGTAGGGGACAGAGACATTCAGCCCCAGCATTTT. This codes for CAWSVGDRDIQPQHF. The rearrangement uses TRBV30 and TRBJ1-5, with 7 bases identical to TRBD1. Germline CDR1 GTSNPN, CDR2 SVGIG (reference sequence). The CDR3 totals 15 residues. V shed 0 bases, J shed 6 bases, and the junction held 8 bases outside the gene matches.

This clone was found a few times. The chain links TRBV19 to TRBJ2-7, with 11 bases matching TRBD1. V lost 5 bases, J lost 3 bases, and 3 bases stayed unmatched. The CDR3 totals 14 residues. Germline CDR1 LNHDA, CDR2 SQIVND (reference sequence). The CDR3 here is CASSPGTGGYEQYF. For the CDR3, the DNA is TGTGCCAGTAGTCCCGGGACAGGGGGCTACGAGCAGTACTTC. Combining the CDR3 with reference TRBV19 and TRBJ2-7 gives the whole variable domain DGGITQSPKYLFRKEGQNVTLSCEQNLNHDAMYWYRQDPGQGLRLIYYSQIVNDFQKGDIAEGYSVSREKKESFPLTVTSAQKNPTAFYLCASSPGTGGYEQYFGPGTRLTVT.

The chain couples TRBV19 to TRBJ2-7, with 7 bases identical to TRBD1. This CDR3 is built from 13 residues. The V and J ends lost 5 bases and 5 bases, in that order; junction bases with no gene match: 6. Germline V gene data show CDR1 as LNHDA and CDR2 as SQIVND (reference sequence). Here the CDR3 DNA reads TGTGCCAGTAGTGCCACAGGGGCACACGAGCAGTACTTC. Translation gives CASSATGAHEQYF.

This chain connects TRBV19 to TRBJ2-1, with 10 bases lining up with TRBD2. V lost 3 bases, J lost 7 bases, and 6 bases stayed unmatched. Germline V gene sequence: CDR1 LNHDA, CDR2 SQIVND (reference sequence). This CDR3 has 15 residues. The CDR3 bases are TGTGCCAGTAGTATCTCTAGCGGGAGCATAAATGAGCAGTTCTTC. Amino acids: CASSISSGSINEQFF.

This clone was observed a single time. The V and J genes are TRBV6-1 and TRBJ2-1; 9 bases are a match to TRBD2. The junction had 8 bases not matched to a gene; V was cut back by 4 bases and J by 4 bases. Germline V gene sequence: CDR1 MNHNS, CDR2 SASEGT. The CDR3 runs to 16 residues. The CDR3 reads CASSALAGAIYNEQFF. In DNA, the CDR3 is TGTGCCAGCAGTGCTTTAGCGGGAGCCATATACAATGAGCAGTTCTTC.